Each of the 6 T cell receptor beta chains below was sequenced from the same sample in a study of control samples from healthy donors and cancer patients. Profiled with immunoSEQ multiplex PCR; TCRdb holds only in-frame clones, not every one. The sample yields roughly 450,000 clones, about nine tenths seen once. Sequencing used PBMCs. The receptors originated from a man aged 35 to 55 with head and neck cancer.

This chain connects TRBV28 to TRBJ2-6; D remains ambiguous. V was clipped by 7 bases and J by 2 bases, with 9 bases between them. CDR1 MDHEN and CDR2 SYDVKM come from the germline V gene. This CDR3 spans 14 amino acids. Here the CDR3 reads CASKLLTGANVLTF. CDR3 sequence (DNA): TGTGCCAGCAAGTTGCTCACTGGGGCCAACGTCCTGACTTTC.

J is TRBJ1-5 and V is TRBV6-5; TRBD1 agrees at 10 bases. The junction had 3 bases not matched to a gene; V was cut back by 5 bases and J by 2 bases. This CDR3 has 15 amino acids. Germline assignment: CDR1 MNHEY and CDR2 SVGAGI. The CDR3: CASSQGTGGNQPQHF. CDR3 nucleotides: TGTGCCAGCAGTCAGGGGACAGGGGGCAATCAGCCCCAGCATTTT.

The rearrangement uses TRBV6-5 and TRBJ1-2; a possible D gene is TRBD1 (5 bases). Germline V CDR1 and CDR2: MNHEY, SVGAGI. CDR3 length: 14 residues. V was shortened by 8 bases and J by 3 bases, with 16 bases between the two germline ends. For the CDR3, the DNA is TGTGCCAGCTCACTCCGACAGAATTACTATGGCTACACCTTC. This gives the protein CASSLRQNYYGYTF.

The gene calls are TRBV6-2 or TRBV6-3 and TRBJ2-7, with TRBD2 matching 7 bases. V trimming: 5 bases; J trimming: 0 bases; junction bases outside the gene matches: 4. Germline V gene data show CDR1 as MNHEY and CDR2 as SVGEGT. This CDR3 contains 14 residues. CDR3 sequence reads: CASSSGVNSYEQYF. The DNA of the CDR3 is TGTGCCAGCAGTAGCGGGGTAAACTCCTACGAGCAGTACTTC.

Here the CDR3 reads CASSQLASNTEAFF. DNA of the CDR3: TGTGCCAGCAGCCAACTCGCAAGCAACACTGAAGCTTTCTTT. This sequence joins TRBV14 and TRBJ1-1; no definite D call. This CDR3 comprises 14 residues. Germline V gene data show CDR1 as SGHDN and CDR2 as FVKESK. V was shortened by 2 bases and J by 2 bases, with 9 bases between the two germline ends.

V is TRBV6-5 and J is TRBJ1-3; TRBD1 agrees at 7 bases. From germline, CDR1 is MNHEY and CDR2 SVGAGI. The CDR3 extends over 15 amino acids. The V segment lost 6 bases and the J segment 0 bases; nucleotides outside the gene matches: 5. The CDR3 here is CASRNGDSSGNTIYF. The CDR3 DNA reads as TGTGCCAGCAGGAACGGGGACAGCTCTGGAAACACCATATATTTT.